This record concerns one T cell receptor (beta chain) sequence. The record originates from a study of T cell responses to AZD1222 COVID-19 vaccine. The CDR3 spans 13 residues. V was trimmed by 6 bases and J by 1 base, leaving 13 bases between them. From germline, CDR1 is GTSNPN and CDR2 SVGIG (reference sequence). Only in-frame clones appear in the TCRdb table, and some are missing; sequencing was by immunoSEQ multiplex PCR. Found here are 190,000 or so clones, around 90% of them singletons; the top ten hold 26%. Specimen: peripheral blood, collected 28 days after the second AZD1222 dose. The chain is built from TRBV30 and TRBJ2-7, with D possibly TRBD2 on 5 matching bases. This sequence was found in an adult who received the AZD1222 COVID-19 vaccine. CDR3 protein: CACQRGSSYEQYF. CDR3 coding DNA: TGTGCCTGTCAACGAGGGTCTTCCTACGAGCAGTACTTC.